These 13 T cell receptor beta chains were all obtained from the same sample, sequenced in a study of blood T cell repertoires in COVID-19. This table comes from immunoSEQ multiplex PCR, and its TCRdb copy is limited to in-frame clones, with some not included. The table includes 250,000 to 400,000 clones, 80% to 90% detected once. Sequencing was carried out using peripheral blood. Receptors were obtained from a man over 45 with active or convalescent COVID-19.

This clone was seen a handful of times. V usage is TRBV28 and J usage is TRBJ1-2; TRBD1 matches 7 bases. This CDR3 has 14 residues. The V segment lost 5 bases and the J segment 4 bases; nucleotides outside the gene matches: 7. The germline V gene has CDR1 MDHEN and CDR2 SYDVKM. The CDR3 here is CASSGGQPFYGYTF. CDR3 DNA sequence: TGTGCCAGCAGTGGGGGACAGCCTTTCTATGGCTACACCTTC.

This sequence joins TRBV7-9 and TRBJ2-5; 7 bases line up with TRBD2. CDR3 length equals 15 residues. Looked up from germline, CDR1 is SEHNR and CDR2 is FQNEAQ (reference sequence). V shed 1 base, J shed 4 bases, and the junction held 6 bases outside the gene matches. CDR3 DNA: TGTGCCAGCAGCTTAGGACTAGCACCCAGAGAGACCCAGTACTTC. This codes for CASSLGLAPRETQYF. Full variable domain (outside the CDR3, taken from reference TRBV7-9 and TRBJ2-5): DTGVSQNPRHKITKRGQNVTFRCDPISEHNRLYWYRQTLGQGPEFLTYFQNEAQLEKSRLLSDRFSAERPKGSFSTLEIQRTEQGDSAMYLCASSLGLAPRETQYFGPGTRLLVL.

This chain links TRBV11-2 with TRBJ2-5; 9 nucleotides match TRBD2. This CDR3 comprises 16 residues. Germline V gene sequence: CDR1 SGHAT, CDR2 FQNNGV. The V segment lost 3 bases and the J segment 4 bases; nucleotides outside the gene matches: 9. Here the CDR3 reads CASSLGLLAGRETQYF. CDR3 DNA: TGTGCCAGCAGCTTGGGCTTGCTAGCGGGGCGAGAGACCCAGTACTTC.

The chain links TRBV27 to TRBJ1-2; TRBD1 aligns across 7 bases. Germline lookup yields CDR1 MNHEY and CDR2 SMNVEV (reference sequence). The CDR3 contains 14 residues. V shed 5 bases, J shed 3 bases, and the junction held 6 bases outside the gene matches. CDR3 DNA sequence: TGTGCCAGCAGTCCCCGACAGGGTTACTATGGCTACACCTTC. Amino acid sequence: CASSPRQGYYGYTF.

The V gene is TRBV6-5, the J gene TRBJ1-4; a possible D gene is TRBD1 (6 bases). The CDR3 runs 11 residues. The germline V gene encodes CDR1 MNHEY and CDR2 SVGAGI. For the CDR3, the DNA is TGTCGGGACAACTTTAATGAAAAACTGTTTTTT. Translating it yields CRDNFNEKLFF.

The V gene is TRBV18, the J gene TRBJ2-5; D may be TRBD2 (5 bases). Looked up from germline, CDR1 is KGHSH and CDR2 is LQKENI. The V end lost 3 bases, the J end lost 5 bases, and 10 bases lay between the germline ends. CDR3 length equals 13 residues. CDR3 DNA sequence: TGTGCCAGCTCACCGAGGACTGGCGAGACCCAGTACTTC. This sequence encodes CASSPRTGETQYF.

The J gene is TRBJ2-5, the V gene TRBV10-3, with D tentatively TRBD1 (5 bases). The germline V and J ends were trimmed by 6 bases and 5 bases, with 13 bases remaining between them. The germline V gene has CDR1 ENHRY and CDR2 SYGVKD. The CDR3 is 13 residues long. Here the CDR3 DNA reads TGTGCCATCAGCCCAGGGTTGGGGGAGACCCAGTACTTC. Translation gives CAISPGLGETQYF.

The gene calls are TRBV2 and TRBJ2-1; the D gene is possibly TRBD2 (6 bases). With 7 bases removed from V and 5 bases from J, the gap between germline ends came to 15 bases. The CDR3 contains 14 residues. CDR1 is SNHLY, CDR2 FYNNEI, per germline. The CDR3 loop reads CASTGLYRNNEQFF. DNA of the CDR3: TGTGCCAGCACCGGACTATATCGGAACAATGAGCAGTTCTTC.

This sequence joins TRBV6-2 or TRBV6-3 and TRBJ2-5, with TRBD2 identical over 9 bases. CDR3 length: 16 amino acids. CDR1 is MNHEY, CDR2 SVGEGT, per germline. The V segment lost 5 bases and the J segment 4 bases; nucleotides outside the gene matches: 11. The CDR3 region has the DNA TGTGCCAGCAGTCCGCCATGGCGGGGGGGCCTAGAGACCCAGTACTTC. This sequence encodes CASSPPWRGGLETQYF.

This chain joins TRBV9 and TRBJ2-3, with 8 nucleotides matching TRBD1. Germline loops: CDR1 SGDLS, CDR2 YYNGEE. This CDR3 has 16 amino acids. The trim removed 0 bases at V and 3 bases at J, leaving 6 bases unmatched. CDR3 sequence reads: CASSVGQGARTDTQYF. The CDR3 coding sequence is TGTGCCAGCAGCGTAGGCCAGGGGGCTCGTACAGATACGCAGTATTTT.

CDR3 loop: CASSPGGQGKGPQHF. The CDR3 nucleotides are TGTGCCAGTAGTCCCGGCGGACAGGGGAAAGGGCCCCAGCATTTT. V gene TRBV19 combines with J gene TRBJ1-5; 9 bases map to TRBD1. The CDR3 runs to 15 residues. Germline V gene sequence: CDR1 LNHDA, CDR2 SQIVND (reference sequence). Trimming cost V 5 bases and J 9 bases; bases outside gene matches: 11.

This sequence joins TRBV10-2 and TRBJ1-5, with TRBD1 identical over 7 bases. CDR1 is WSHSY and CDR2 is SAAADI in the germline V gene. CDR3 length equals 15 residues. Unmatched junction bases numbered 8, after V lost 6 bases and J lost 3 bases. CDR3 DNA: TGCGCCAGCAGGGGGGACAGTAACTACAATCAGCCCCAGCATTTT. As protein: CASRGDSNYNQPQHF.

The chain has TRBV5-1 and TRBJ1-1; maybe TRBD1 (5 bases). The CDR3 totals 14 residues. The germline V gene encodes CDR1 SGHRS and CDR2 YFSETQ. V lost 0 bases to trimming and J lost 8 bases, with 14 bases between them. The CDR3 DNA reads TGCGCCAGCAGCTTGGCCGGAGGGACTGGGGAAGCTTTCTTT. Translated: CASSLAGGTGEAFF. Filled out from reference TRBV5-1 and TRBJ1-1, the complete variable domain reads KAGVTQTPRYLIKTRGQQVTLSCSPISGHRSVSWYQQTPGQGLQFLFEYFSETQRNKGNFPGRFSGRQFSNSRSEMNVSTLELGDSALYLCASSLAGGTGEAFFGQGTRLTVV.